Sequencing of this T cell receptor beta chain was carried out in a study of CD8 T cells in Susac syndrome. This CDR3 is built from 15 residues. In germline, CDR1 is GTSNPN, CDR2 SVGIG (reference sequence). Trimming shortened V by 4 bases and J by 0 bases, and 12 bases separated the two germline ends. An amount of RNA that ranged from roughly 0.5 to 1 ug was reverse transcribed with random hexamers. TCRdb independently ran MiXCR on the immunoSEQ multiplex PCR reads; one entry per CDR3 protein. The data show about 180,000 distinct CDR3 sequences, almost 96% seen once. The TCR was taken from a human donor with multiple sclerosis. This chain connects TRBV30 to TRBJ1-4; D is unresolved. Material for sequencing was CD4+ T cells from PBMCs. The CDR3 sequence: CAWMTGGATNEKLFF. The CDR3 nucleotides are TGTGCCTGGATGACGGGCGGTGCAACTAATGAAAAACTGTTTTTT. Full variable domain (rest looked up from reference TRBV30 and TRBJ1-4): SQTIHQWPATLVQPVGSPLSLECTVEGTSNPNLYWYRQAAGRGLQLLFYSVGIGQISSEVPQNLSASRPQDRQFILSSKKLLLSDSGFYLCAWMTGGATNEKLFFGSGTQLSVL.